Listed here are 17 T cell receptor beta chains from one sample, sequenced in a study of response to subunit inactivated influenza vaccine. Each CDR3 protein gets one entry after TCRdb re-called the RT-PCR reads with MiXCR. The sample has a few hundred thousand distinct CDR3 sequences, approximately 14% seen once; the top ten hold over 8.5%. Sequences were derived from PBMCs from blood, sampled 11 to 12 days after vaccination. The receptor source for this set is a man in his fifties who received an inactivated influenza vaccine.

The chain couples TRBV12-3 or TRBV12-4 to TRBJ1-1, with TRBD1 matching 7 bases. The ends lost 6 bases at V and 0 bases at J; junction bases unmatched: 16. The CDR3 runs to 18 residues. The CDR3 region has the DNA TGTGCCAGCAGCCACCCTAGTGGGACAGAGCGTCTGAACACTGAAGCTTTCTTT. Its translation: CASSHPSGTERLNTEAFF.

V usage is TRBV5-6 and J usage is TRBJ1-1; D remains ambiguous. Germline CDR1 reads SGHDT; CDR2 reads YYEEEE. V gave up 2 bases and J gave up 4 bases, with 12 bases separating them. This CDR3 is 14 amino acids long. The CDR3 loop is CASSFTRMGTEAFF. CDR3 DNA sequence: TGTGCCAGCAGCTTTACAAGGATGGGCACTGAAGCTTTCTTT.

The CDR3 nucleotides read TGCGCCAGCAGCCAAGTAATGGGGGACTACGAGCAGTACTTC. It yields the protein CASSQVMGDYEQYF. The chain carries TRBV4-1 and TRBJ2-7; D assignment may be TRBD1 or TRBD2 (5 bases each). This CDR3 spans 14 amino acids. Germline assignment: CDR1 MGHRA and CDR2 YSYEKL. V lost 1 base to trimming and J lost 3 bases, with 10 bases between them.

This clonotype was recorded a few times. The chain couples TRBV28 to TRBJ2-7; possible D gene TRBD2, 6 bases. The CDR3 has 13 residues. CDR1 is MDHEN, CDR2 SYDVKM, per germline. Between the trimmed V and J ends, which lost 4 bases and 9 bases, there was a span of 16 bases. Written as DNA, the CDR3 is TGTGCCAGCAGTTCGATCACTAGCCTAGCGCAGTACTTC. Its translation is CASSSITSLAQYF.

This clonotype was counted at least ten times. This may be a read error: a much more frequent sequence differs by one nucleotide. CDR3 in DNA: TGTGCCAGCAGCCCGACTTACACCGGGGAGCTGTTTTTT. Translated: CASSPTYTGELFF. The gene calls are TRBV7-9 and TRBJ2-2; D gene uncertain. Germline CDR1 and CDR2: SEHNR and FQNEAQ (reference sequence). Trimming cost V 5 bases and J 3 bases, with 7 bases left between them. The CDR3 runs to 13 residues.

The chain's CDR3 is CSVLRVMNTEAFF. The CDR3 DNA reads as TGCAGCGTCCTCAGGGTCATGAACACTGAAGCTTTCTTT. J is TRBJ1-1 and V is TRBV29-1, with D possibly TRBD1 on 5 matching bases. The CDR3 runs to 13 residues. Germline CDR1 SQVTM, CDR2 ANQGSEA. V was trimmed by 6 bases and J by 0 bases, leaving 11 bases between them.

The J gene is TRBJ2-5, the V gene TRBV4-3; D not resolved. Germline V gives CDR1 LGHNA, CDR2 YSLEER. The CDR3 runs to 16 residues. V lost 0 bases and J 5 bases, leaving 16 bases between the germline ends. The CDR3 region is CASSQDKGTPWETQYF. In nucleotides, the CDR3 is TGCGCCAGCAGCCAAGATAAGGGCACTCCCTGGGAGACCCAGTACTTC.

This rearrangement joins TRBV5-1 to TRBJ2-5; no clear D. Trimming removed 2 bases at V and 4 bases at J, with 9 bases between. This CDR3 has 13 amino acids. Germline V gene sequence: CDR1 SGHRS, CDR2 YFSETQ. The CDR3 DNA reads as TGCGCCAGCAGCTTCCCCTCCGGAGAGACCCAGTACTTC. It encodes CASSFPSGETQYF.

This clonotype was counted only a few times. The V gene is TRBV3-1, the J gene TRBJ2-7; D is possibly TRBD1 (6 bases). Germline CDR1 and CDR2: LGHDT and YNNKEL (reference sequence). The CDR3 covers 14 residues. Trimming shortened V by 4 bases and J by 5 bases, and 15 bases separated the two germline ends. The CDR3 reads CASSRLRTGNEQYF. DNA for the CDR3: TGTGCCAGCAGCCGCCTTAGAACAGGGAACGAGCAGTACTTC.

The sample holds a few counts of this clonotype. This chain uses TRBV28 with TRBJ2-1, with D tentatively TRBD2 (7 bases). Between the trimmed V and J ends, which lost 5 bases and 1 base, there was a span of 15 bases. CDR3 length: 16 amino acids. Looked up from germline, CDR1 is MDHEN and CDR2 is SYDVKM. This chain's CDR3 is CASSREGGRSYNEQFF. The CDR3 nucleotides read TGTGCCAGCAGTCGTGAGGGGGGGAGGTCCTACAATGAGCAGTTCTTC.

A few counts support this clonotype. The chain joins TRBV4-1 to TRBJ2-1, with D perhaps being TRBD1 or TRBD2 (6 bases each). V was clipped by 1 base and J by 7 bases, with 14 bases between them. This CDR3 has 15 residues. The germline gives CDR1 MGHRA, CDR2 YSYEKL. The CDR3 spells CASSQVGGNPNEQFF. The CDR3, as DNA: TGCGCCAGCAGCCAAGTAGGGGGGAACCCGAATGAGCAGTTCTTC.

This clonotype showed up just a few times. The chain uses TRBV5-1 and TRBJ2-7; 7 nucleotides line up with TRBD2. Germline-derived CDR1 and CDR2 are SGHRS and YFSETQ. With V trimmed by 4 bases and J by 3 bases, 10 bases remained unmatched. The length of the CDR3 is 15 residues. The CDR3 spells CASSETPGGSYEQYF. The CDR3 nucleotides are TGCGCCAGCAGCGAGACTCCGGGCGGGAGCTACGAGCAGTACTTC.

This clonotype was seen only a few times. This sequence joins TRBV4-2 and TRBJ2-2; 11 nucleotides align to TRBD1. The CDR3 has 16 residues. The J segment lost 5 bases and the V segment lost 2 bases, leaving 4 bases of the junction unmatched. CDR1 is LGHNA and CDR2 is YNFKEQ in the germline V gene. CDR3 nucleotide sequence: TGTGCCAGCAGCCAATCGGGACAGGGGGGGACCGGGGAGCTGTTTTTT. Amino acid sequence: CASSQSGQGGTGELFF.

This clonotype was recorded a few times. J is TRBJ2-3 and V is TRBV18, with D hard to call. The CDR3 totals 15 residues. The V end was cut by 4 bases, the J end by 1 base, with 12 bases between. Germline V gene sequence: CDR1 KGHSH, CDR2 LQKENI. CDR3 in DNA: TGTGCCAGCTCACGAATCCCAGGCGGCACAGATACGCAGTATTTT. Protein sequence: CASSRIPGGTDTQYF.

The chain joins TRBV16 to TRBJ2-3; D unclear. V shed 4 bases and J shed 4 bases, with 15 bases lying between them. Germline V gene lookup returns CDR1 KGHSY and CDR2 FQNENV. This CDR3 is 15 amino acids long. The CDR3 sequence is CASSPQLGQADTQYF. CDR3 nucleotides: TGTGCCAGCAGCCCACAGCTCGGCCAGGCAGATACGCAGTATTTT. Based on the CDR3 plus reference TRBV16 and TRBJ2-3, the full variable domain is GEEVAQTPKHLVRGEGQKAKLYCAPIKGHSYVFWYQQVLKNEFKFLISFQNENVFDETGMPKERFSAKCLPNSPCSLEIQATKLEDSAVYFCASSPQLGQADTQYFGPGTRLTVL.

This clonotype was counted between two and nine times. V and J are TRBV20-1 and TRBJ1-2; no definite D call. Germline V gene sequence: CDR1 DFQATT, CDR2 SNEGSKA (reference sequence). V shed 5 bases and J shed 6 bases, with 19 bases lying between them. CDR3 length: 14 amino acids. The CDR3: CSAQPIGGGDGYTF. CDR3 sequence (DNA): TGCAGTGCTCAACCCATCGGTGGAGGAGATGGCTACACCTTC.

The table lists this clonotype with a few counts. This CDR3 reads CATSTSGSRETQYF. The CDR3 DNA reads as TGTGCCACCTCGACTAGCGGGAGTCGAGAGACCCAGTACTTC. The rearrangement links TRBV6-1 to TRBJ2-5, with TRBD2 identical over 12 bases. Germline V gene lookup returns CDR1 MNHNS and CDR2 SASEGT. CDR3 length: 14 residues. After removal of 10 bases from V and 4 bases from J, the junction contained 7 bases not matched to a gene.